This note documents a single TCR beta chain sequence. Antigen: not known. V lost 2 bases to trimming and J lost 2 bases; unmatched junction nucleotides: 3. Germline CDR1 MGHRA, CDR2 YSYEKL. The CDR3 extends over 15 amino acids. The repertoire was sequenced with immunoSEQ multiplex PCR; TCRdb's copy has only in-frame clones and lacks some. The sample lists roughly 110,000 clones; 88% were seen once. This specimen comes from a study of cytomegalovirus exposure and HLA in healthy donors. Study-level findings and limits: A few chains tied to CMV proved CMV antigen-specific in vitro. Subsequent analysis of the 120 or so validation repertoires found a tendency for first-cohort TCR clusters to co-occur. The study recorded around 160 TCR beta chains that were cytomegalovirus-associated.

This sequence joins TRBV4-1 and TRBJ2-7, with TRBD1 matching 10 bases. What was sequenced was PBMCs. This receptor was obtained from a woman under 30 in good health and CMV-seropositive. DNA of the CDR3: TGCGCCAGCAGCCAACCGGGACAGGGGACCTACGAGCAGTACTTC. This sequence encodes CASSQPGQGTYEQYF.